This T cell receptor (beta chain) was identified during a study of shared clonotypes between healthy human individuals. About the research overall: Each donor contributed plates that comprised three CD4 naive, three CD4 memory, two CD8 naive and one CD8 memory.

Clones were read by immunoSEQ multiplex PCR, and TCRdb kept only the in-frame ones, dropping some. The sample lists 1 million to 1.2 million clones; 60% to 85% were seen once. Trimming stripped 0 bases from V and 4 bases from J, with 10 bases between. Germline V gene sequence: CDR1 SEHNR, CDR2 FQNEAQ (reference sequence). The CDR3 loop spans 14 amino acids. Sample: memory CD4+ T cells from PBMCs. Subset denoted: CD45RA-negative fraction. This rearrangement joins TRBV7-9 to TRBJ2-7, with D unresolved. The source of this sequence is a man aged 18 to 29 in good health. Some clones in this sample may be carry-over from other donors' samples. The CDR3 loop reads CASSLAPSPYEQYF. The CDR3 DNA reads TGTGCCAGCAGCTTAGCGCCGTCACCTTACGAGCAGTACTTC.